This TCR beta chain was captured in a study of cytomegalovirus exposure and HLA in healthy donors. The CDR3 loop spans 16 amino acids. V lost 3 bases, J lost 4 bases, and 6 bases stayed unmatched. The germline CDR1 and CDR2 sequences are PRHDT and FYEKMQ (reference sequence). The primer mix had 60 Vbeta and 13 Jbeta primers. TCRdb keeps only in-frame clones here, not all; method: immunoSEQ multiplex PCR. Seen here are about 190,000 clones, 70% to 75% observed once, and the top ten hold around 3.2%. The study's findings and limits: In a later analysis, specific HLA alleles were associated with approximately 17,000 TCR beta sequences at a 0.05 false discovery rate. Most TCR sequences were rare, but some public TCRs occurred in many donors.

With regard to this clone: The antigen remains undetermined.

The TCR originated in a woman aged 25-40 years in good health and CMV-seropositive. The chain uses TRBV13 and TRBJ2-2; 9 bases map to TRBD2. The specimen was PBMCs. In DNA, the CDR3 is TGTGCCAGCAGCTTGGGCGGGAGGGCCGTCACCGGGGAGCTGTTTTTT. It is translated as CASSLGGRAVTGELFF.